This T cell receptor (beta chain) was profiled in a study of blood T cell repertoires in COVID-19. Study background: Material from acute and convalescent COVID-19 was sourced from the United States, Italy and Spain. T cells, B-cell-depleted T cells, or PBMCs supplied cDNA or gDNA.

Clones were sequenced by immunoSEQ multiplex PCR, and TCRdb holds only the in-frame ones, with some missing. The data contain approximately 69,000 clones, about four fifths of them singletons. The germline CDR1 and CDR2 sequences are SNHLY and FYNNEI. Losses at the gene ends were 4 bases for V and 0 bases for J; bases not matched to a gene: 12. The length of the CDR3 is 18 residues. This clone was seen a handful of times. The specimen sequenced was peripheral blood. This receptor was taken from a human donor in a cohort sampled during active COVID-19. The chain is built from TRBV2 and TRBJ2-4, with 7 bases that match TRBD1. CDR3 sequence: CASSGTGETLLAKNIQYF. The DNA of the CDR3 is TGTGCCAGCAGTGGCACAGGGGAGACTTTACTAGCCAAAAACATTCAGTACTTC.